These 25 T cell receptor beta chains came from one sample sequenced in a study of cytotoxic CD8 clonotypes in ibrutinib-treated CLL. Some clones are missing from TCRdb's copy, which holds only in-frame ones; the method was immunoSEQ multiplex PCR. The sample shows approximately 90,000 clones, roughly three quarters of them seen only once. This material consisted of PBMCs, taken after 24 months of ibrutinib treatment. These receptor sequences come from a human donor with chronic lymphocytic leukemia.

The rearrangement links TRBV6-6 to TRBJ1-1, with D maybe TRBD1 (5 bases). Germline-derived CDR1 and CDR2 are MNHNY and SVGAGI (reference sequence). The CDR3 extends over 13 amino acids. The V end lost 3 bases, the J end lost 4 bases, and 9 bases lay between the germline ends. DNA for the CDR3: TGTGCCAGCAGTTATATGGGGGGCACTGAAGCTTTCTTT. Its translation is CASSYMGGTEAFF.

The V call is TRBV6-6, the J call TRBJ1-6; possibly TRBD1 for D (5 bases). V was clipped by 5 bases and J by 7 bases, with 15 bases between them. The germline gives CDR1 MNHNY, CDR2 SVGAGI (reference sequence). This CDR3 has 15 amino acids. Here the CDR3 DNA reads TGTGCCAGCAGTCCGGGACCCGGACTGAATTCACCCCTCCACTTT. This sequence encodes CASSPGPGLNSPLHF.

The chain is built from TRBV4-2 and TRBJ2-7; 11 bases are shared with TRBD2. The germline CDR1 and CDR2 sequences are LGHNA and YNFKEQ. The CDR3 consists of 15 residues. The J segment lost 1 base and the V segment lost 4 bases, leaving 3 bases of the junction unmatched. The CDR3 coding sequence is TGTGCCAGCAGCCCGACTAGCGGGGATTCCTACGAGCAGTACTTC. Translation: CASSPTSGDSYEQYF.

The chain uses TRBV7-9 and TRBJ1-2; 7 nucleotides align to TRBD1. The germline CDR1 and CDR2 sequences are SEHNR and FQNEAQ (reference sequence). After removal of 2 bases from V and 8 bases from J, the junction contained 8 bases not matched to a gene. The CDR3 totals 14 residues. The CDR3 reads CASSLTGASYGYTF. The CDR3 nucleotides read TGTGCCAGCAGCTTAACAGGGGCTTCTTACGGCTACACCTTC.

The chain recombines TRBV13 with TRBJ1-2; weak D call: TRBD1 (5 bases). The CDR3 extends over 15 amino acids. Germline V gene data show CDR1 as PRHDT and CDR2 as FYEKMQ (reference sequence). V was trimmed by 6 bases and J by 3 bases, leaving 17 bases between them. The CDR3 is CASRPEGRLDYGYTF. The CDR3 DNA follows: TGTGCCAGCAGGCCCGAGGGGAGATTGGACTATGGCTACACCTTC.

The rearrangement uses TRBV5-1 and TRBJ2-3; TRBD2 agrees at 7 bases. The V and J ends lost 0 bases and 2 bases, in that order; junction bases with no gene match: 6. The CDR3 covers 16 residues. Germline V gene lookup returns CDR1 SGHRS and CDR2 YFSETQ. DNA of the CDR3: TGCGCCAGCAGCTTGGTTGCTAGCGGCAACACAGATACGCAGTATTTT. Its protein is CASSLVASGNTDTQYF. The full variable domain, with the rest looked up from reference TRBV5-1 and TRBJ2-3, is KAGVTQTPRYLIKTRGQQVTLSCSPISGHRSVSWYQQTPGQGLQFLFEYFSETQRNKGNFPGRFSGRQFSNSRSEMNVSTLELGDSALYLCASSLVASGNTDTQYFGPGTRLTVL.

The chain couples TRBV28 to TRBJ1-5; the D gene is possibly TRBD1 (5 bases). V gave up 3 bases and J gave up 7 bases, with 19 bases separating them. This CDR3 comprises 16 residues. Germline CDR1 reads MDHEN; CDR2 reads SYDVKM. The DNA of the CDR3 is TGTGCCAGCAGTTTCGCAAGGAGGGGAACAGAACAGCCCCAGCATTTT. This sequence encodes CASSFARRGTEQPQHF.

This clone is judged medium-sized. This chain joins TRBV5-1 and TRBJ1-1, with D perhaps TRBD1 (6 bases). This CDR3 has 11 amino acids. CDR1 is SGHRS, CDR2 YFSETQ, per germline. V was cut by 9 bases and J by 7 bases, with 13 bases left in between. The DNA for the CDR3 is TGCGCCACCCAGGGGTCGGTTGAAGCTTTCTTT. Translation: CATQGSVEAFF.

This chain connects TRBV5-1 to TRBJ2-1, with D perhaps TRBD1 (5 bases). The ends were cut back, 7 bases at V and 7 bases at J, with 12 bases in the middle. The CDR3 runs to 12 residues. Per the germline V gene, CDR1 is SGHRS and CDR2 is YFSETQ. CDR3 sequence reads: CASGLAGNEQFF. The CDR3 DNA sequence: TGCGCCAGCGGGCTTGCAGGGAATGAGCAGTTCTTC.

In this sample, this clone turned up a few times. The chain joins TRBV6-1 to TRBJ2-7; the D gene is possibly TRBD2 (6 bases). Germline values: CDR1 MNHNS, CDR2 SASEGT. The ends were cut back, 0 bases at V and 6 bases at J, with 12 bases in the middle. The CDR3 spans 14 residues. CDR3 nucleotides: TGTGCCAGCAGTGAAGCCCTAGCGTACACCGAGCAGTACTTC. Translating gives CASSEALAYTEQYF.

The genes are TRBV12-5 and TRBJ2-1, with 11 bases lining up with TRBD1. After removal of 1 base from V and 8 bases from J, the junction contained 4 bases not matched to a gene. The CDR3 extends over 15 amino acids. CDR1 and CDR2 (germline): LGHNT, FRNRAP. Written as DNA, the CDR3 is TGTGCTAGTGGTTTGGGGACAGGGGGCGTTTATGAGCAGTTCTTC. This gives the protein CASGLGTGGVYEQFF. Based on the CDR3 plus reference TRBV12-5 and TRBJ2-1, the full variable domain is DARVTQTPRHKVTEMGQEVTMRCQPILGHNTVFWYRQTMMQGLELLAYFRNRAPLDDSGMPKDRFSAEMPDATLATLKIQPSEPRDSAVYFCASGLGTGGVYEQFFGPGTRLTVL.

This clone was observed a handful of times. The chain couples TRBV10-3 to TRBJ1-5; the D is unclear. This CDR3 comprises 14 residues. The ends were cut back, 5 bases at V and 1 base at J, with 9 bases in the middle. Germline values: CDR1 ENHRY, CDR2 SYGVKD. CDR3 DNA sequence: TGTGCCATCAGTCCCGACGGAAGCAATCAGCCCCAGCATTTT. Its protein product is CAISPDGSNQPQHF.

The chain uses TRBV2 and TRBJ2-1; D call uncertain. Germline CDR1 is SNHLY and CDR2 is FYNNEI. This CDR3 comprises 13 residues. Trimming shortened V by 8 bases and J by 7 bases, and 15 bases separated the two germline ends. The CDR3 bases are TGTGCCAGCCTCCCACGGACCTCTAATGAGCAGTTCTTC. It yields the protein CASLPRTSNEQFF.

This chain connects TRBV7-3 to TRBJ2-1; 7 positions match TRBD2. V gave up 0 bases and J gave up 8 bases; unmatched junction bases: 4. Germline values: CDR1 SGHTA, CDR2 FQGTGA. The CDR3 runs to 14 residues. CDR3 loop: CASSLTGGRDEQFF. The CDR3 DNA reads TGTGCCAGCAGCTTAACGGGCGGGAGAGATGAGCAGTTCTTC.

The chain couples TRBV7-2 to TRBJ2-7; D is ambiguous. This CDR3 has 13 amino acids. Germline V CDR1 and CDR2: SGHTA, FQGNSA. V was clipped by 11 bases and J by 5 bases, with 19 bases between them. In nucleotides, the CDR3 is TGTGCCTCCGCTGCTGGCGTACGGAACGAGCAGTACTTC. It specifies CASAAGVRNEQYF.

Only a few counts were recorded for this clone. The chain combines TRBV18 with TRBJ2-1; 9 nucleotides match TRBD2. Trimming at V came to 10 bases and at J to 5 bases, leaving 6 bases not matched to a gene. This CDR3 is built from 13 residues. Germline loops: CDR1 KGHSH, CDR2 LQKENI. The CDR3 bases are TGTGCCATCAGACTAGCGGAAAACAATGAGCAGTTCTTC. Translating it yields CAIRLAENNEQFF.

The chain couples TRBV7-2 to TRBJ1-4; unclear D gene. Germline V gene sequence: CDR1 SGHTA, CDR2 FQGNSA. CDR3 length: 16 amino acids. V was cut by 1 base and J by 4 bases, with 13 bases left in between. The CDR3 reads CASSLGVAAFNEKLFF. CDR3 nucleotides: TGTGCCAGCAGCTTAGGGGTGGCAGCCTTTAATGAAAAACTGTTTTTT.

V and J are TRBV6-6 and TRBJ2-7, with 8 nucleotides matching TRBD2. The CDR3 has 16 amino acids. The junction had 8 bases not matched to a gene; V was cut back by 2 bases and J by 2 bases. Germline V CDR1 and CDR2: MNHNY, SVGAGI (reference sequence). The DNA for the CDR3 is TGTGCCAGCAGTTACCCCCGGGGGCGGGGGGCCTACGAGCAGTACTTC. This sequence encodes CASSYPRGRGAYEQYF.

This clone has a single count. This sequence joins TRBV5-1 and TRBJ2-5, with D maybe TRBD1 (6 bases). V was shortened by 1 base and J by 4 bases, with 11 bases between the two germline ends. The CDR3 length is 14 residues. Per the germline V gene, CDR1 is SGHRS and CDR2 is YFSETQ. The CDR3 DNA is TGCGCCAGCAGCTTGCAGGGGTTGCGAGAGACCCAGTACTTC. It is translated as CASSLQGLRETQYF.

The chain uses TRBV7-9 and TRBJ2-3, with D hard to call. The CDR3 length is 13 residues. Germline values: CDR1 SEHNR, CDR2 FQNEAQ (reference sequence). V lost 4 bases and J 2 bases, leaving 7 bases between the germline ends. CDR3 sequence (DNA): TGTGCCAGCAGCTCATTAATCACAGATACGCAGTATTTT. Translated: CASSSLITDTQYF.

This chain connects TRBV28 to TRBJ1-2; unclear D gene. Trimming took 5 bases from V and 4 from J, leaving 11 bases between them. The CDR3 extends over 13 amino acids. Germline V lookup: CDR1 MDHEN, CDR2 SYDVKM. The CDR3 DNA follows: TGTGCCAGCAGTCCCCCAGGACTCTATGGCTACACCTTC. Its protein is CASSPPGLYGYTF.

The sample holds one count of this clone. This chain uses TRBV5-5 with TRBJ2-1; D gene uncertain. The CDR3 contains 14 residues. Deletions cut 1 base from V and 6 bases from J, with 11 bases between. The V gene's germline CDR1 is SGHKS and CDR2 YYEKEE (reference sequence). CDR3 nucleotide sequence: TGTGCCAGCAGCTTGCTACTTGATCGCAATGAGCAGTTCTTC. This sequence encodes CASSLLLDRNEQFF.

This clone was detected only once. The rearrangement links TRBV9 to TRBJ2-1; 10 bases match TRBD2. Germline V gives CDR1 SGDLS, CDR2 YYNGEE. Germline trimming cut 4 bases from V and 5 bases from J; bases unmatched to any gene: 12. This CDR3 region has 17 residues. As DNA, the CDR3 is TGTGCCAGCAGCCCCACAGGGAGACTAGCGGGTCACAATGAGCAGTTCTTC. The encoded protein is CASSPTGRLAGHNEQFF.

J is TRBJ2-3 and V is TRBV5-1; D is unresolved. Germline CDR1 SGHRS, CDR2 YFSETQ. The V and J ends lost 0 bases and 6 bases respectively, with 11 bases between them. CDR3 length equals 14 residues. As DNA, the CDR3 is TGCGCCAGCAGCTTGGATGGGCAGTATGATACGCAGTATTTT. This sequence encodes CASSLDGQYDTQYF. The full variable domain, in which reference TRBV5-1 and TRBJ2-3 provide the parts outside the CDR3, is KAGVTQTPRYLIKTRGQQVTLSCSPISGHRSVSWYQQTPGQGLQFLFEYFSETQRNKGNFPGRFSGRQFSNSRSEMNVSTLELGDSALYLCASSLDGQYDTQYFGPGTRLTVL.

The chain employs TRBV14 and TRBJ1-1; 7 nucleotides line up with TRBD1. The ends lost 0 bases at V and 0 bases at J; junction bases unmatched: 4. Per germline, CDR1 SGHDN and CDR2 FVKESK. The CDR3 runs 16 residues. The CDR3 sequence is CASSQDLGTVNTEAFF. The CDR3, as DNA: TGTGCCAGCAGCCAAGATTTAGGGACAGTGAACACTGAAGCTTTCTTT.